This T cell receptor beta chain was sequenced in a study of blood T cell repertoires in COVID-19. The CDR3 covers 15 residues. In the authors' workflow: Amplified reference gene primers provided the basis for estimating nucleated cell counts. Method: immunoSEQ multiplex PCR; TCRdb's copy keeps in-frame clones and lacks some. Clonal size and the V and J genes are those of that table, whereas D and trimming came from the DNA. The table lists 150,000 or so clones, approximately 84% of them singletons, with around 5.1% in the top ten. The sample was PBMCs or T cells enriched from blood (not recorded which). The receptor was derived from a woman in her 40s with acute COVID-19. V and J are TRBV21-1 and TRBJ2-7; TRBD2, the table's D call, was not compared with the DNA. TRBV21-1 is an annotated pseudogene. The CDR3: CASSTGLAVTYEQYV. As DNA, the CDR3 is TGTGCCAGCAGCACAGGACTAGCGGTAACCTACGAGCAGTACGTC.